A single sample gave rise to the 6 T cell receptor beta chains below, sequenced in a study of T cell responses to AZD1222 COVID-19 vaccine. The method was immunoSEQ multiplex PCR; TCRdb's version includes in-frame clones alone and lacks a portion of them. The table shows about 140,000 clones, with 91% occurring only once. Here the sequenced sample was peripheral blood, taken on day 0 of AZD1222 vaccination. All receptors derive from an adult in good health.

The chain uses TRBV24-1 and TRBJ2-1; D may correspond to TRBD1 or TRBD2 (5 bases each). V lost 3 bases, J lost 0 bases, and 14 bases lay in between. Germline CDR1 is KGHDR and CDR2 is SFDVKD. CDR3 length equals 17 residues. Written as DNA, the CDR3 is TGTGCCACCAGTGATACCCCGGGACGACTCTCCTACAATGAGCAGTTCTTC. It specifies CATSDTPGRLSYNEQFF.

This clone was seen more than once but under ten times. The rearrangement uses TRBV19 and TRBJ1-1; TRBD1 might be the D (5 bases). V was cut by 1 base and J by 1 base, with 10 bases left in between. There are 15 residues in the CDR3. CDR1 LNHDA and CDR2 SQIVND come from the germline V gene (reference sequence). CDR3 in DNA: TGTGCCAGTAGTATAGCCGGCAGGGAGAACACTGAAGCTTTCTTT. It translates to CASSIAGRENTEAFF.

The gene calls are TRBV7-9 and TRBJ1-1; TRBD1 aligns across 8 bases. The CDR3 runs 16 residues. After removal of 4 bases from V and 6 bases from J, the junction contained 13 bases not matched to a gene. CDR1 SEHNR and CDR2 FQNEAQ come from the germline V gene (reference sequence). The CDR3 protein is CASSSLGQGGFAEAFF. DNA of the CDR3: TGTGCCAGCAGCTCCCTTGGACAGGGTGGATTCGCTGAAGCTTTCTTT. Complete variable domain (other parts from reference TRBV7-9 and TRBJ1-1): DTGVSQNPRHKITKRGQNVTFRCDPISEHNRLYWYRQTLGQGPEFLTYFQNEAQLEKSRLLSDRFSAERPKGSFSTLEIQRTEQGDSAMYLCASSSLGQGGFAEAFFGQGTRLTVV.

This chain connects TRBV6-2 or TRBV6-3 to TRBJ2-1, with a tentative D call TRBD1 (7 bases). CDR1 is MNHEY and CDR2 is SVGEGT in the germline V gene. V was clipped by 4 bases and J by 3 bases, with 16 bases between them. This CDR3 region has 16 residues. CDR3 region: CASSSRLGGDYNEQFF. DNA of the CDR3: TGTGCCAGCAGTTCGCGACTAGGGGGCGACTACAATGAGCAGTTCTTC.

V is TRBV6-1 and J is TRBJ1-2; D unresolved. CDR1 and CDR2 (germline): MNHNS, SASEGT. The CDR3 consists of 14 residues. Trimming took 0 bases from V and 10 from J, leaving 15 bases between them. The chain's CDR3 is CASSEAGDPGDYTF. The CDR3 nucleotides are TGTGCCAGCAGTGAAGCGGGAGATCCGGGTGACTACACCTTC.

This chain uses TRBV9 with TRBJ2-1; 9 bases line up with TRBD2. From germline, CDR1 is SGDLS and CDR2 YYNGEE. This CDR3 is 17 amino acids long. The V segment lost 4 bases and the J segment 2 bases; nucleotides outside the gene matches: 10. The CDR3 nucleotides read TGTGCCAGCAGCCTCGCAGCGGGAGGCGATACCTACAATGAGCAGTTCTTC. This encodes CASSLAAGGDTYNEQFF.